The 5 T cell receptor beta chains below were found in one sample sequenced in a study of blood T cell repertoires in COVID-19. The repertoire was sequenced with immunoSEQ multiplex PCR; TCRdb's copy has only in-frame clones and lacks some. The table lists around 180,000 clones, roughly 70% of them singletons. The sample was peripheral blood. Source of these receptors: a woman of 80 years or more with acute or convalescent COVID-19.

The chain employs TRBV7-9 and TRBJ1-1, with TRBD1 matching over 9 bases. The length of the CDR3 is 14 residues. Germline values: CDR1 SEHNR, CDR2 FQNEAQ (reference sequence). Losses at the gene ends were 5 bases for V and 5 bases for J; bases not matched to a gene: 6. The CDR3 here is CASSPGQGRTEAFF. In DNA form, the CDR3 reads TGTGCCAGCAGCCCGGGACAGGGAAGAACTGAAGCTTTCTTT.

The chain couples TRBV5-1 to TRBJ2-3; perhaps TRBD2 as D (6 bases). Per germline, CDR1 SGHRS and CDR2 YFSETQ. This CDR3 comprises 16 residues. V shed 0 bases and J shed 3 bases, with 14 bases lying between them. This CDR3 reads CASSLAQEGITDTQYF. The CDR3, as DNA: TGCGCCAGCAGCTTGGCCCAGGAGGGGATTACAGATACGCAGTATTTT.

The chain links TRBV25-1 to TRBJ1-1; 7 bases line up with TRBD1. The CDR3 length is 14 residues. The junction had 7 bases not matched to a gene; V was cut back by 6 bases and J by 3 bases. Germline V gives CDR1 MGHDK, CDR2 SYGVNS. Written as DNA, the CDR3 is TGTGCCAGCAGGATACAGGGGTTGGACACTGAAGCTTTCTTT. Translated: CASRIQGLDTEAFF.

This clone was observed once. The chain joins TRBV30 to TRBJ2-1, with 11 bases aligning to TRBD2. V dropped 4 bases and J dropped 9; count of bases not matched to a gene: 8. Per germline, CDR1 GTSNPN and CDR2 SVGIG (reference sequence). The CDR3 spans 14 residues. DNA of the CDR3: TGTGCCTGGAAAGGGACTAGCGGTCCGGGTGAGCAGTTCTTC. Protein product: CAWKGTSGPGEQFF.

The chain carries TRBV7-8 and TRBJ2-4, with TRBD2 as a possible D gene (5 bases). Trimming stripped 4 bases from V and 12 bases from J, with 16 bases between. The CDR3 loop spans 13 amino acids. Germline loops: CDR1 SGHVS, CDR2 FQNEAQ. The DNA of the CDR3 is TGTGCCAGCAGCTCCCGACTAAGAGGTGCTCAGTACTTC. It yields the protein CASSSRLRGAQYF. The full variable domain, its missing parts supplied by reference TRBV7-8 and TRBJ2-4, is GAGVSQSPRYKVAKRGQDVALRCDPISGHVSLFWYQQALGQGPEFLTYFQNEAQLDKSGLPSDRFFAERPEGSVSTLKIQRTQQEDSAVYLCASSSRLRGAQYFGAGTRLSVL.